The entry below gives a single T cell receptor beta chain sequence along with its context. Its target is not known. Other DNA sequences in this specimen translate into the identical CDR3. This CDR3 region has 14 residues. Germline CDR1 and CDR2: ENHRY and SYGVKD. V lost 6 bases, J lost 7 bases, and 7 bases stayed unmatched. The data are from a study of cytomegalovirus exposure and HLA in healthy donors. Study-level points and caveats: In vitro checks showed that a few CMV-associated chains really do target CMV antigens.

The PCR made use of 60 Vbeta and 13 Jbeta primers. Repertoires were generated with immunoSEQ multiplex PCR, while TCRdb's copy carries only in-frame clones and drops some. The data show under 200,000 clones, roughly 80% seen once. The chain has TRBV10-3 and TRBJ2-7; TRBD1 agrees at 12 bases. The sequenced material came from PBMCs. The TCR originated in a human donor in good health. CDR3 residues: CAIRPGQGAREQYF. In nucleotides, the CDR3 is TGTGCCATCAGACCGGGACAGGGGGCGCGTGAGCAGTACTTC.